This T cell receptor (beta chain) was sequenced during a study of PD-L1 blockade in urothelial cancer (dated by TCRdb to the late 2010s). General notes on the study: Every patient began therapy in the mid-2010s and was given atezolizumab 1,200 mg intravenously every 3 weeks. Somatic, immune and clinical correlates of response to PD-L1 blockade with atezolizumab in urothelial cancer were the focus of an exploratory multi-omic analysis. Blood samples gave a median of around 140,000 T cells and 82,636 unique TCRs, with a median clonality of approximately 0.08. Pretreatment tumor samples, along with matched peripheral blood serially collected before and after atezolizumab treatment, were subjected to TCR sequencing. Pretreatment blood TCR-seq was available for about 28 patients, at least one posttreatment blood collection was obtained for about 24 patients, and tumor TCR-seq was available for about 24 patients. Blood samples were analyzed 3 weeks after the start of treatment (second dose) and 6 weeks after the start of treatment. Twenty-five of 29 patients were males with bladder-origin urothelial cancer, and about 60% of the roughly 30 reported a prior smoking history. Progression-free survival longer than 6 months counted as durable clinical benefit, and TCR features were additionally tested against both progression-free and overall survival. Whole exome sequencing and RNA sequencing of pretreatment tumors were performed alongside TCR sequencing in the same patients. Durable clinical benefit was achieved by nine patients but not by the remaining 20. An ECOG performance status of 0 or 1 was recorded for the patients, and 0 to 3 prior chemotherapy regimens had been received by the patients.

Each PCR received spiked-in synthetic TCR analog templates so that absolute template abundance could be estimated from read counts. Using the immunoSEQ assay, TCRbeta CDR3 regions were amplified from genomic DNA with bias-controlled V and J gene primers. Sequencing of rearranged TCRbeta segments was performed at approximately 20X coverage. In the source study's methods: Sequencing errors were corrected by clustering, and CDR3s were annotated against IMGT so that V, D and J genes could be assigned. Downstream analyses used only productive TCRbeta rearrangements, leaving out any out-of-frame or stop-codon sequences. Clonality was calculated as one minus the Shannon entropy normalized by the log of the number of unique productive sequences. Clones differing between time points or between blood and tumor were identified by Fisher's exact test with Benjamini-Hochberg correction at adjusted p below 0.01. TCRdb retrieved this table from immuneACCESS and kept in-frame rearrangements only. Not all clones are present; in checked studies, unresolved V genes account for under half, and no reason is known for the remainder. V, J and clone size reflect that table, while D and trimming were determined from the DNA. The sample includes around 48,000 clones, with more than 75% observed a single time. The ten top clones hold more than 9% of the sample.

Paper-wide results and their limitations: A pretreatment peripheral blood TCR clonality below the median was linked to improved progression-free and overall survival. Among patients with durable benefit, tumor-associated TCR clones showed greater expansion in peripheral blood 3 weeks after treatment started (n = 22, p = 0.022). Because the sample size was small (n of about 29) and many exploratory analyses were performed, the results are intended to be hypothesis-generating.

The time point label on this specimen signifies: peripheral blood 6 weeks after treatment start. A total of some 30 patients with locally advanced or metastatic urothelial carcinoma, treated at Memorial Sloan Kettering on a trial protocol, made up the cohort. Peripheral blood mononuclear cells were collected pretreatment and during treatment, at between 1 and 8 total time points per patient. The Qiagen DNeasy Blood extraction kit was used to purify genomic DNA from total PBMCs and tumor samples. PBMCs were collected pretreatment and during treatment, and were isolated and stored as previously described. A note on this clone: Its binding antigen is unknown. Within one base of it there is no much larger clone, and no base qualities were kept.

Reading from cysteine to phenylalanine, the CDR3 counts 15 amino acids. Kept here is only the CDR3 DNA, which spans 45 bases and is read in frame from base 1. Per the germline V gene, SGHDN is the CDR1 and FVKESK is the CDR2. Clipping removes 2 bases from V and 7 bases from J, with 7 as the unmatched junction base count. The material was PBMCs, obtained around atezolizumab (anti-PD-L1) treatment. The source of this sequence is a man in his sixties with urothelial cancer. The chain joins TRBV14 to TRBJ2-4, with 8 bases aligning to TRBD1. The DNA sequence is TGTGCCAGCAGCCAAAGGGGGACAGGATCGAACATTCAGTACTTC. It is translated as CASSQRGTGSNIQYF. Outside the CDR3, residues come from the reference TRBV14 and TRBJ2-4 proteins, so the full variable domain is: EAGVTQFPSHSVIEKGQTVTLRCDPISGHDNLYWYRRVMGKEIKFLLHFVKESKQDESGMPNNRFLAERTGGTYSTLKVQPAELEDSGVYFCASSQRGTGSNIQYFGAGTRLSVL.